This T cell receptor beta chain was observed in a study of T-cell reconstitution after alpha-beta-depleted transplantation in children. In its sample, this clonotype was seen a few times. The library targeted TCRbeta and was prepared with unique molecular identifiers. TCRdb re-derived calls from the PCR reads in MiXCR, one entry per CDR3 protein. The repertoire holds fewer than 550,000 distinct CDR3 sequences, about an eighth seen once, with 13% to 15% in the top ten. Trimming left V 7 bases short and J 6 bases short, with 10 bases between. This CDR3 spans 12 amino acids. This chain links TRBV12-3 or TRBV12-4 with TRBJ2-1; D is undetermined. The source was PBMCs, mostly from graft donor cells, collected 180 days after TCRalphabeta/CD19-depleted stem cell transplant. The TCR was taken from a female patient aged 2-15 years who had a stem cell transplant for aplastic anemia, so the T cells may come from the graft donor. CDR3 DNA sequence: TGTGCCAGCACCCACGGTCGCAATGAGCAGTTCTTC. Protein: CASTHGRNEQFF.